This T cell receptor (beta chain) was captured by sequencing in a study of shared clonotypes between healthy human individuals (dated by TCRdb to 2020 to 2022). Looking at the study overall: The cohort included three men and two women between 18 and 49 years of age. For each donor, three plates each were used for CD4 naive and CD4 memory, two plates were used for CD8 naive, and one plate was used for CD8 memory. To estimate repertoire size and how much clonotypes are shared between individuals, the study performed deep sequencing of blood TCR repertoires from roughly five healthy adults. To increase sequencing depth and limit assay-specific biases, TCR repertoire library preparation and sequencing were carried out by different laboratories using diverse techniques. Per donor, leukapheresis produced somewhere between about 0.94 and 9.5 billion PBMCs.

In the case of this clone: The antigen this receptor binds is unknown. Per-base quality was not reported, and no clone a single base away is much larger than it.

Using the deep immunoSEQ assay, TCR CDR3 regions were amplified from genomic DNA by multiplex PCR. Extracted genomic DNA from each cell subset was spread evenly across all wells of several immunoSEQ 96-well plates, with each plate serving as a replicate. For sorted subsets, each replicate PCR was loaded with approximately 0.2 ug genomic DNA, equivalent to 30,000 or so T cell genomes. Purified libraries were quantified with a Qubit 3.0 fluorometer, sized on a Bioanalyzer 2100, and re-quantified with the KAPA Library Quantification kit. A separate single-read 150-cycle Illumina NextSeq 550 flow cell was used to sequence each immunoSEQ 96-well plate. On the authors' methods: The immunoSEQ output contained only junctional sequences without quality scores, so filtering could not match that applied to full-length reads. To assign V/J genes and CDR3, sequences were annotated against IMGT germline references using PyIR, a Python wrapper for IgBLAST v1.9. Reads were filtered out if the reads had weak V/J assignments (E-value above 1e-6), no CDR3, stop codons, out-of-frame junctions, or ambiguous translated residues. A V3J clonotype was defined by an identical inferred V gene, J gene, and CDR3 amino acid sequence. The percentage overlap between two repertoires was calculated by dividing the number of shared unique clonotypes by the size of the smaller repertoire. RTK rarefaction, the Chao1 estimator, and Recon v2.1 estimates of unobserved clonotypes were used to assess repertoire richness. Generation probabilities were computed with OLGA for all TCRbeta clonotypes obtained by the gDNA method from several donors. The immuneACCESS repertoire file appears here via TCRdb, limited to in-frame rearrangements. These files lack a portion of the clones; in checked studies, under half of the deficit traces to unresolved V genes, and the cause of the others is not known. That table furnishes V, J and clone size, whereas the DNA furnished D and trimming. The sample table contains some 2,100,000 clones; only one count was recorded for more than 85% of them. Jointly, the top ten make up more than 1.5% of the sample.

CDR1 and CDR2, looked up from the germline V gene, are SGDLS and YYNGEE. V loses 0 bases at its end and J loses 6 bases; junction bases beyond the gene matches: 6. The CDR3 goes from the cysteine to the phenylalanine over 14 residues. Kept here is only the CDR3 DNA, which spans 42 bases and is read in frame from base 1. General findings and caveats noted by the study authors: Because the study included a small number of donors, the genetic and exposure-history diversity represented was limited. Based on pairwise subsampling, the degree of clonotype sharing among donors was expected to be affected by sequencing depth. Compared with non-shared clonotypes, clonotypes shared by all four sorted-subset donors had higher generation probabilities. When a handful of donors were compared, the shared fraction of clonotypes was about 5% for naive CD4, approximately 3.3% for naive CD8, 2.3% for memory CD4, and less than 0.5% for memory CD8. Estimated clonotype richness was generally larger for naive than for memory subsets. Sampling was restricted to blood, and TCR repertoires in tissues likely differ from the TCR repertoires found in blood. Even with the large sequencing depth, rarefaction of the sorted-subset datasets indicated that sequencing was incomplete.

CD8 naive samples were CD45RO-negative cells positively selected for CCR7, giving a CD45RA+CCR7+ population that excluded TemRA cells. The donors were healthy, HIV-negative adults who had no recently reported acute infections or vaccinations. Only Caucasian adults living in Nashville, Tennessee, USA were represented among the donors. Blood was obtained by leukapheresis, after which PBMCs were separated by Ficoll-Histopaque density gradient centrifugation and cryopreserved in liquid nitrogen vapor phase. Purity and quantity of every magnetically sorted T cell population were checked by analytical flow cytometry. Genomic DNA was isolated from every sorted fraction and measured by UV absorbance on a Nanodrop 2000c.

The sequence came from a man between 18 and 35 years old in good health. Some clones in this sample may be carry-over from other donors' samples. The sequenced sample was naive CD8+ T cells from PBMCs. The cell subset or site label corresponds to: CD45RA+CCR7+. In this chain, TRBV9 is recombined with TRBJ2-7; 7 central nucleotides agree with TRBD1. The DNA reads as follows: TGTGCCAGCAGCGTAGACCAGGGGGTTGGCGAGCAGTACTTC. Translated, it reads CASSVDQGVGEQYF.